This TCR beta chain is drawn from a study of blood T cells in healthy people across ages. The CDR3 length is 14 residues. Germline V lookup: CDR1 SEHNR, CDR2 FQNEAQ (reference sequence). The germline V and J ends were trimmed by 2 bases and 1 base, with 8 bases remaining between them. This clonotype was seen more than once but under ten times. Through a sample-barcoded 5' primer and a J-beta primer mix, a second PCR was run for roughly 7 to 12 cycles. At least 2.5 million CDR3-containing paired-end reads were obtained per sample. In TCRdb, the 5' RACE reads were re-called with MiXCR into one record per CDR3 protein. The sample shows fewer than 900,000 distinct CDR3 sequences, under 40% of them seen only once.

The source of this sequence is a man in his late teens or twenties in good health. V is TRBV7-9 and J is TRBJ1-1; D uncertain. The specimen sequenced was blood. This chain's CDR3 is CASSLKRENTEAFF. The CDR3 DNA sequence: TGTGCCAGCAGCTTAAAACGAGAGAACACTGAAGCTTTCTTT.